These T cell receptor beta chains were read from a single sample in a study of blood T cell repertoires in COVID-19. Here immunoSEQ multiplex PCR was the method, and the copy in TCRdb shows in-frame clones only, minus some. The table has some 300,000 clones, about 88% seen once. Specimen: PBMCs or T cells enriched from blood (not recorded which). These TCRs come from a woman in her thirties or forties who had recovered from COVID-19. CDR3s include the opening cysteine and the closing phenylalanine or tryptophan. D genes are given only for firm matches. Size is stated for part of the rows, as once, few or many counts, or as a class when the clone is expanded.

v_gene,d_gene,j_gene,abundance,CDR3aa,CDR3nt
TRBV7-2,NA,TRBJ2-3,NA,CASSRERRTDTQYF,TGTGCCAGCAGCCGGGAACGGCGCACAGATACGCAGTATTTT
TRBV4-2,NA,TRBJ2-7,few,CASSQAVDTAYEQYF,TGTGCCAGCAGCCAAGCGGTCGATACCGCCTACGAGCAGTACTTC
TRBV7-3,TRBD2,TRBJ2-2,few,CASSLGLAGGTGELFF,TGTGCCAGTTCCCTAGGGCTAGCGGGAGGGACCGGGGAGCTGTTTTTT
TRBV5-1,TRBD2,TRBJ2-1,few,CASSIRTSGVDNEQFF,TGCGCCAGCAGCATACGGACTAGCGGGGTCGATAATGAGCAGTTCTTC
TRBV7-2,NA,TRBJ2-7,NA,CASSLSLAQVMYEQYF,TGTGCCAGCAGCTTAAGTCTAGCGCAAGTGATGTACGAGCAGTACTTC
TRBV7-9,TRBD1,TRBJ2-1,NA,CASSPTGEYEQFF,TGTGCCAGCAGCCCTACAGGGGAATATGAGCAGTTCTTC
TRBV18,NA,TRBJ1-1,NA,CASSPGQSTGKAFF,TGTGCCAGCTCACCTGGACAGTCGACGGGGAAAGCTTTCTTT
TRBV9,TRBD2,TRBJ2-1,NA,CASRGTSKNEQFF,TGTGCCAGCAGGGGGACTAGCAAGAATGAGCAGTTCTTC
TRBV28,TRBD1,TRBJ1-1,NA,CASSKTGVRQTEAFF,TGTGCCAGCAGTAAAACAGGGGTTCGGCAGACTGAAGCTTTCTTT
TRBV9,TRBD2,TRBJ2-1,NA,CASSQSGAMMQFF,TGTGCCAGCAGCCAGAGCGGGGCAATGATGCAGTTCTTC
TRBV6-6,TRBD1,TRBJ2-7,NA,CASSPTGGNYRLQYF,TGTGCCAGCAGCCCCACAGGGGGCAACTATAGACTGCAGTACTTC
TRBV24-1,TRBD1,TRBJ2-5,NA,CATSEGGQGALETQYF,TGTGCCACCAGTGAGGGGGGACAGGGGGCATTGGAGACCCAGTACTTC
TRBV11-3,TRBD2,TRBJ2-7,NA,CASSRAGGLSYEQYF,TGTGCCAGCAGCCGAGCGGGAGGGCTTAGCTACGAGCAGTACTTC
TRBV5-1,NA,TRBJ2-7,NA,CASSSHSGPYEQYF,TGCGCCAGCAGCTCCCACAGCGGTCCCTACGAGCAGTACTTC
TRBV4-1,NA,TRBJ2-7,NA,CASSQANSYEQYF,TGCGCCAGCAGCCAAGCCAACAGCTACGAGCAGTACTTC